The 9 T cell receptor beta chains reported below all come from one sample, sequenced in a study of blood T cell repertoires in COVID-19. Libraries were prepared by immunoSEQ multiplex PCR; TCRdb keeps only in-frame clonotypes and omits some of them. The data hold about 110,000 clones, with 76% observed a single time. The sequenced sample consisted of peripheral blood. The receptors come from a man older than 75 with COVID-19, enrolled during active disease.

The chain couples TRBV3-1 (or the pseudogene TRBV3-2) to TRBJ2-2; the D is unclear. Germline values: CDR1 LGHDT, CDR2 YNNKEL (reference sequence). V was pared by 1 base and J by 7 bases, with 10 bases between. This CDR3 is built from 14 residues. CDR3 loop: CASSQAQVYGELFF. The CDR3 coding sequence is TGTGCCAGCAGCCAAGCGCAGGTCTACGGGGAGCTGTTTTTT.

The rearrangement uses TRBV5-4 and TRBJ1-2; D is undetermined. V was trimmed by 0 bases and J by 4 bases, leaving 13 bases between them. The CDR3 covers 15 residues. Per the germline V gene, CDR1 is SGHNT and CDR2 is YYREEE (reference sequence). The CDR3 loop reads CASSLDPGTPYGYTF. CDR3 DNA sequence: TGTGCCAGCAGCTTGGACCCAGGAACGCCCTATGGCTACACCTTC.

The rearrangement links TRBV28 to TRBJ1-2; 9 nucleotides match TRBD1. The germline CDR1 and CDR2 sequences are MDHEN and SYDVKM. V lost 2 bases, J lost 7 bases, and 5 bases stayed unmatched. CDR3 length: 14 residues. The DNA of the CDR3 is TGTGCCAGCAGTTTAACAGGGGGCGCGGGTGGCTACACCTTC. It translates to CASSLTGGAGGYTF.

The CDR3 sequence is CAWSYQGTQPQHF. The CDR3 DNA follows: TGTGCCTGGAGTTATCAGGGTACTCAGCCCCAGCATTTT. The chain joins TRBV30 to TRBJ1-5, with a weak D call TRBD1 (5 bases). This CDR3 has 13 amino acids. In germline, CDR1 is GTSNPN, CDR2 SVGIG (reference sequence). Trimming took off 2 bases at V and 6 bases at J, with 11 bases between the two ends.

The chain is built from TRBV15 and TRBJ1-5, with 7 bases identical to TRBD1. After removal of 5 bases from V and 3 bases from J, the junction contained 10 bases not matched to a gene. Looked up from germline, CDR1 is LNHNV and CDR2 is YYDKDF (reference sequence). CDR3 size: 16 residues. CDR3 protein: CATSQRGQGFNQPQHF. The CDR3 coding sequence is TGTGCCACCAGCCAAAGGGGGCAGGGGTTCAATCAGCCCCAGCATTTT.

The chain carries TRBV5-1 and TRBJ2-7; the match to TRBD1 covers 10 bases. The CDR3 loop spans 15 amino acids. Germline V CDR1 and CDR2: SGHRS, YFSETQ. V gave up 1 base and J gave up 3 bases; unmatched junction bases: 4. The CDR3 loop reads CASSLQTGGFYEQYF. The CDR3 nucleotides read TGCGCCAGCAGCTTGCAGACAGGGGGCTTCTACGAGCAGTACTTC.

The V gene is TRBV6-5, the J gene TRBJ2-7; 8 bases fit TRBD1. The germline V gene has CDR1 MNHEY and CDR2 SVGAGI. The CDR3 runs 15 residues. J gave up 5 bases and V 8 bases, and 14 bases lay outside the gene matches. The CDR3 protein is CASRVTGQGYNEQYF. For the CDR3, the DNA is TGTGCCAGCCGGGTTACCGGACAGGGTTACAACGAGCAGTACTTC.

This chain connects TRBV4-2 to TRBJ2-1; 9 bases match TRBD2. With V trimmed by 0 bases and J by 0 bases, 15 bases remained unmatched. The V gene's germline CDR1 is LGHNA and CDR2 YNFKEQ. The CDR3 is 21 residues long. The DNA for the CDR3 is TGTGCCAGCAGCCAAGAGCCCGAAGAGTTACTTAGCGGGAGCTCCTACAATGAGCAGTTCTTC. Amino acid sequence: CASSQEPEELLSGSSYNEQFF.

This chain connects TRBV29-1 to TRBJ2-3, with D perhaps matching TRBD2 (5 bases). The CDR3 has 14 residues. Germline-derived CDR1 and CDR2 are SQVTM and ANQGSEA. V lost 1 base and J lost 1, with 9 bases in between. DNA for the CDR3: TGCAGCGTTGAAGGAGGGAAGGGCACAGATACGCAGTATTTT. Translating it yields CSVEGGKGTDTQYF.